One sample yielded the 7 T cell receptor beta chains listed below, sequenced in a study of T cell responses to AZD1222 COVID-19 vaccine. Here immunoSEQ multiplex PCR was the method, and the copy in TCRdb shows in-frame clones only, minus some. The sample has approximately 130,000 clones, 80% to 95% seen once. This specimen was peripheral blood, taken 28 days after the second dose of the MenACWY control vaccine. These receptors were collected from an adult who received the MenACWY meningococcal vaccine as a control.

The chain links TRBV14 to TRBJ1-1; D perhaps matches TRBD1 (5 bases). The length of the CDR3 is 14 residues. With 3 bases removed from V and 0 bases from J, the gap between germline ends came to 8 bases. CDR1 and CDR2 (germline): SGHDN, FVKESK. CDR3 sequence reads: CASSQPGMNTEAFF. The CDR3 DNA reads as TGTGCCAGCAGCCAGCCAGGGATGAACACTGAAGCTTTCTTT.

In its sample, this clone was seen once. This chain joins TRBV7-9 and TRBJ1-1; D uncertain. Per the germline V gene, CDR1 is SEHNR and CDR2 is FQNEAQ (reference sequence). V gave up 2 bases and J gave up 0 bases, with 7 bases separating them. This CDR3 has 14 residues. The CDR3 nucleotides are TGTGCCAGCAGCTTACGGGAATTGAACACTGAAGCTTTCTTT. Translation gives CASSLRELNTEAFF.

The chain recombines TRBV14 with TRBJ1-1; D uncertain. With 3 bases removed from V and 4 bases from J, the gap between germline ends came to 18 bases. CDR1 and CDR2 (germline): SGHDN, FVKESK. The CDR3 length is 16 residues. Here the CDR3 reads CASSQETAPRGTEAFF. CDR3 nucleotide sequence: TGTGCCAGCAGCCAGGAAACGGCCCCTCGGGGCACTGAAGCTTTCTTT. The whole variable domain, filled in from reference TRBV14 and TRBJ1-1, reads EAGVTQFPSHSVIEKGQTVTLRCDPISGHDNLYWYRRVMGKEIKFLLHFVKESKQDESGMPNNRFLAERTGGTYSTLKVQPAELEDSGVYFCASSQETAPRGTEAFFGQGTRLTVV.

This clone was detected once. The V call is TRBV7-2, the J call TRBJ1-2; 9 bases are shared with TRBD1. After removal of 4 bases from V and 4 bases from J, the junction contained 7 bases not matched to a gene. The CDR3 runs to 15 residues. In germline, CDR1 is SGHTA, CDR2 FQGNSA. Here the CDR3 reads CASSSSGTGIYGYTF. For the CDR3, the DNA is TGTGCCAGCAGCTCCTCCGGGACAGGGATCTATGGCTACACCTTC.

On this clone: Other DNA sequences from this sample encode an identical CDR3 as well. The chain employs TRBV10-3 and TRBJ1-2; D gene uncertain. The CDR3 runs to 13 residues. Trimming stripped 0 bases from V and 2 bases from J, with 4 bases between. Germline V gene sequence: CDR1 ENHRY, CDR2 SYGVKD. The CDR3 DNA follows: TGTGCCATCAGTGAGTCGGAGAACTATGGCTACACCTTC. This sequence encodes CAISESENYGYTF.

V gene TRBV30 combines with J gene TRBJ1-1, with 7 bases that match TRBD1. The CDR3 consists of 14 residues. CDR1 and CDR2 from the germline V gene are GTSNPN and SVGIG (reference sequence). The V segment lost 1 base and the J segment 2 bases; nucleotides outside the gene matches: 4. The CDR3 sequence is CAWSDDRENTEAFF. The CDR3 coding sequence is TGTGCCTGGAGTGACGACAGGGAAAACACTGAAGCTTTCTTT.

This chain connects TRBV20-1 to TRBJ2-3, with D perhaps TRBD1 or TRBD2 (5 bases each). This CDR3 has 11 amino acids. CDR1 and CDR2 from the germline V gene are DFQATT and SNEGSKA (reference sequence). V lost 0 bases, J lost 10 bases, and 8 bases lay in between. CDR3 nucleotides: TGCAGTGCTAGAGAGGGACGGGCGCAGTATTTT. Its translation is CSAREGRAQYF.